The next 19 T cell receptor beta chains were all read from a single sample in a study of shared clonotypes between healthy human individuals. Assay used: immunoSEQ multiplex PCR; TCRdb lists only in-frame clones, some missing. This table holds a few million clones, 85% to 95% found once. The sequenced sample consisted of naive CD4+ T cells from PBMCs. Subset given: CD45RA+ positively selected. Source of these receptors: a young man in good health. Some clones in this sample may be carry-over from other donors' samples.

With regard to this clone: The CDR3 does not end in the conserved phenylalanine or tryptophan, so this is likely a read error. This chain connects TRBV2 to TRBJ1-3; no clear D. Between the trimmed V and J ends, which lost 6 bases and 3 bases, there was a span of 6 bases. The CDR3 has 12 residues. Germline V lookup: CDR1 SNHLY, CDR2 FYNNEI. CDR3: CASRGGGNTIYL. The CDR3 coding sequence is TGTGCCAGCAGGGGCGGTGGAAACACCATATATTTA.

This chain joins TRBV7-9 and TRBJ1-4; 10 bases map to TRBD1. This CDR3 is 14 amino acids long. Germline CDR1 and CDR2: SEHNR and FQNEAQ (reference sequence). Trimming removed 6 bases from V and 6 bases from J; junction bases left unmatched: 4. CDR3 in DNA: TGTGCCAGCAGTCGGGACAGGGGAGATGAAAAACTGTTTTTT. Its protein is CASSRDRGDEKLFF.

The genes are TRBV5-6 and TRBJ2-7; D gene uncertain. V was trimmed by 2 bases and J by 6 bases, leaving 9 bases between them. This CDR3 has 12 residues. CDR1 is SGHDT, CDR2 YYEEEE, per germline. CDR3 protein: CASSFSDSEQYF. The CDR3 DNA sequence: TGTGCCAGCAGCTTCTCCGATTCCGAGCAGTACTTC. Full variable domain (outside the CDR3, taken from reference TRBV5-6 and TRBJ2-7): DAGVTQSPTHLIKTRGQQVTLRCSPKSGHDTVSWYQQALGQGPQFIFQYYEEEERQRGNFPDRFSGHQFPNYSSELNVNALLLGDSALYLCASSFSDSEQYFGPGTRLTVT.

The chain links TRBV28 to TRBJ2-5, with D perhaps TRBD2 (6 bases). Judging by the DNA end, TRBJ2-7 fits better; the J call may be wrong. The CDR3 spans 12 residues. Germline V gene sequence: CDR1 MDHEN, CDR2 SYDVKM. In nucleotides, the CDR3 is TGTGCCAGCAGCACGGGACTCTACGAGCAGTACTTC. Its protein is CASSTGLYEQYF.

The J gene is TRBJ1-4, the V gene TRBV5-1; unclear D gene. This CDR3 is built from 15 residues. Per germline, CDR1 SGHRS and CDR2 YFSETQ. Trimming removed 4 bases at V and 3 bases at J, with 13 bases between. CDR3 DNA: TGCGCCAGCAGCACAGCCCACAGCTCTAATGAAAAACTGTTTTTT. It specifies CASSTAHSSNEKLFF.

In the case of this clone: At one boundary the junction diverges from the germline segment, which might be a read error. The chain is built from TRBV5-5 and TRBJ1-4; D not resolved. The CDR3 extends over 9 amino acids. CDR1 and CDR2 from the germline V gene are SGHKS and YYEKEE (reference sequence). The CDR3 is CASSAPLTF. CDR3 coding DNA: TGTGCCAGCAGCGCCCCTCTGACCTTT.

DNA for the CDR3: TGTGCCAGCAAATTGTCAAGCGGGTACGCCAAAAACATTCAGTACTTC. Translated: CASKLSSGYAKNIQYF. The chain couples TRBV28 to TRBJ2-4; D is possibly TRBD2 (6 bases). The CDR3 is 16 residues long. In germline, CDR1 is MDHEN, CDR2 SYDVKM. V dropped 7 bases and J dropped 1 base, with 17 bases sitting between them.

To note about this clone: The sample has other DNA sequences that encode this CDR3 too. V gene TRBV9 combines with J gene TRBJ2-3; 10 nucleotides align to TRBD2. CDR3 length: 17 residues. The ends lost 0 bases at V and 1 base at J; junction bases unmatched: 5. Germline CDR1 SGDLS, CDR2 YYNGEE. CDR3 region: CASSVGGLAGGTDTQYF. Written as DNA, the CDR3 is TGTGCCAGCAGCGTAGGAGGGCTAGCGGGAGGCACAGATACGCAGTATTTT.

The J gene is TRBJ1-1, the V gene TRBV7-9, with D uncertain. Germline CDR1 reads SEHNR; CDR2 reads FQNEAQ (reference sequence). CDR3 length: 12 residues. Trimming removed 0 bases at V and 8 bases at J, with 7 bases between. Here the CDR3 reads CASSLASSEAFF. The DNA of the CDR3 is TGTGCCAGCAGCTTAGCTTCGTCAGAAGCTTTCTTT.

The chain has TRBV2 and TRBJ1-3, with D possibly matching TRBD1 (6 bases). Germline V lookup: CDR1 SNHLY, CDR2 FYNNEI. V shed 5 bases and J shed 2 bases, with 13 bases lying between them. This CDR3 is 15 amino acids long. CDR3 residues: CASSYTGTTGNTIYF. The CDR3 DNA reads TGTGCCAGCAGTTACACCGGGACAACTGGAAACACCATATATTTT.

The chain combines TRBV5-1 with TRBJ2-5; D ambiguous. The CDR3 runs 13 residues. Trimming stripped 4 bases from V and 2 bases from J, with 9 bases between. Per the germline V gene, CDR1 is SGHRS and CDR2 is YFSETQ. The CDR3 DNA follows: TGCGCCAGCAGCCGCGCAGAACAAGAGACCCAGTACTTC. Amino acid sequence: CASSRAEQETQYF.

The chain couples TRBV5-4 to TRBJ1-5, with 7 bases aligning to TRBD1. The CDR3 loop spans 15 amino acids. With V trimmed by 0 bases and J by 1 base, 1 base remained unmatched. Germline V gene data show CDR1 as SGHNT and CDR2 as YYREEE (reference sequence). The CDR3 sequence is CASSLAGGSNQPQHF. In DNA, the CDR3 is TGTGCCAGCAGCTTGGCAGGGGGAAGCAATCAGCCCCAGCATTTT.

This rearrangement joins TRBV7-9 to TRBJ2-3, with D unclear. CDR3 length: 17 amino acids. The germline gives CDR1 SEHNR, CDR2 FQNEAQ (reference sequence). The V end was cut by 5 bases, the J end by 7 bases, with 25 bases between. This chain's CDR3 is CASSNLGQEGGRNTQYF. The CDR3 region has the DNA TGTGCCAGCAGCAATCTCGGGCAGGAAGGTGGTAGGAATACGCAGTATTTT.

The V and J genes are TRBV6-6 and TRBJ1-3; 7 bases are a match to TRBD1. The germline CDR1 and CDR2 sequences are MNHNY and SVGAGI (reference sequence). V dropped 2 bases and J dropped 4; count of bases not matched to a gene: 5. The CDR3 has 15 residues. Here the CDR3 reads CASSYEGATGNTIYF. Written as DNA, the CDR3 is TGTGCCAGCAGTTACGAGGGGGCGACGGGAAACACCATATATTTT.

V and J are TRBV2 and TRBJ2-3; D is unresolved. Trimming removed 7 bases at V and 0 bases at J, with 8 bases between. The CDR3 contains 13 residues. CDR1 SNHLY and CDR2 FYNNEI come from the germline V gene. The DNA for the CDR3 is TGTGCCAGCATGAGGATCAGCACAGATACGCAGTATTTT. Protein sequence: CASMRISTDTQYF.

The genes are TRBV27 and TRBJ1-3; weak D call: TRBD1 (5 bases). The V and J ends lost 4 bases and 0 bases respectively, with 10 bases between them. Per the germline V gene, CDR1 is MNHEY and CDR2 is SMNVEV (reference sequence). The length of the CDR3 is 15 residues. The CDR3 is CASSSRAPSGNTIYF. The CDR3 nucleotides are TGTGCCAGCAGTTCCAGGGCCCCCTCTGGAAACACCATATATTTT.

The chain is built from TRBV2 and TRBJ1-1, with D unclear. V was shortened by 8 bases and J by 1 base, with 11 bases between the two germline ends. Germline V gives CDR1 SNHLY, CDR2 FYNNEI. The CDR3 contains 13 residues. CDR3 sequence reads: CASRRQTNTEAFF. The CDR3 bases are TGTGCCAGCCGTCGGCAGACGAACACTGAAGCTTTCTTT.

The genes are TRBV27 and TRBJ1-2; 8 positions match TRBD1. The V gene end was trimmed by 7 bases and the J gene end by 0 bases; junction bases not matched to a gene: 4. Germline V gives CDR1 MNHEY, CDR2 SMNVEV (reference sequence). This CDR3 is built from 14 residues. The CDR3 coding sequence is TGTGCCAGCAAAGACAGGGGATCTAACTATGGCTACACCTTC. It yields the protein CASKDRGSNYGYTF.

Notes on this clone: The same CDR3 is also encoded by other DNA sequences in this sample. The chain recombines TRBV15 with TRBJ2-7; D remains unclear. The V gene's germline CDR1 is LNHNV and CDR2 YYDKDF (reference sequence). With 0 bases removed from V and 2 bases from J, the gap between germline ends came to 5 bases. CDR3 length: 13 amino acids. CDR3 DNA: TGTGCCACCAGCAGAGATGTAACCTACGAGCAGTACTTC. Its protein product is CATSRDVTYEQYF.